Following are 9 T cell receptor beta chains from one sample sequenced in a study of cytomegalovirus exposure and HLA in healthy donors. PCR employed 60 Vbeta and 13 Jbeta primers. Sequencing used immunoSEQ multiplex PCR; TCRdb keeps in-frame clones, though not all of them. The top ten hold about 6.9% of the sample, which has under 130,000 clones, roughly 80% seen once. The sample comprised PBMCs. The receptors stem from a man in his thirties or forties in good health and CMV-seropositive.

This chain uses TRBV7-2 with TRBJ1-1; D call uncertain. The CDR3 length is 14 residues. Trimming removed 3 bases at V and 5 bases at J, with 13 bases between. CDR1 and CDR2 (germline): SGHTA, FQGNSA. In DNA, the CDR3 is TGTGCCAGCAGCTTCCGGGAAACGGGGACTGAAGCTTTCTTT. Its protein product is CASSFRETGTEAFF.

The chain uses TRBV9 and TRBJ2-7, with 8 bases identical to TRBD1. Germline V gene sequence: CDR1 SGDLS, CDR2 YYNGEE. The V segment lost 0 bases and the J segment 7 bases; nucleotides outside the gene matches: 9. There are 15 residues in the CDR3. The CDR3 DNA follows: TGTGCCAGCAGCGTAGGCCCGGACAGGGAATATGAGCAGTACTTC. It specifies CASSVGPDREYEQYF.

The genes are TRBV2 and TRBJ2-5, with D perhaps TRBD1 (5 bases). CDR3 length: 13 residues. V dropped 4 bases and J dropped 4 bases, with 10 bases sitting between them. Germline CDR1 is SNHLY and CDR2 is FYNNEI. The CDR3 region is CASSVGVRETQYF. CDR3 in DNA: TGTGCCAGCAGTGTAGGGGTTCGAGAGACCCAGTACTTC.

The chain uses TRBV21-1 and TRBJ1-1; no check of the table's D call, TRBD1, against the DNA was made. TRBV21-1 is marked as a pseudogene. The length of the CDR3 is 18 residues. CDR3 nucleotides: TGTGCCAGCAGCAAACAATCAGGGCAGGGTCCTGTGGGCACTGAAGCTTTCTTT. This codes for CASSKQSGQGPVGTEAFF.

V gene TRBV28 combines with J gene TRBJ2-7; D uncertain. Germline V gene data show CDR1 as MDHEN and CDR2 as SYDVKM. V lost 3 bases to trimming and J lost 3 bases, with 15 bases between them. The CDR3 covers 15 residues. The CDR3 reads CASSFKPTPGYEQYF. The CDR3 DNA reads TGTGCCAGCAGTTTTAAGCCCACCCCCGGCTACGAGCAGTACTTC.

The V and J genes are TRBV5-1 and TRBJ1-5, with D possibly TRBD1 on 5 matching bases. The CDR3 sequence is 13 residues long. Trimming shortened V by 0 bases and J by 5 bases, and 6 bases separated the two germline ends. CDR1 and CDR2 from the germline V gene are SGHRS and YFSETQ. The CDR3 protein is CASSLGGDQPQHF. In DNA, the CDR3 is TGCGCCAGCAGCTTGGGGGGGGATCAGCCCCAGCATTTT.

The V call is TRBV18, the J call TRBJ2-3; TRBD1 aligns across 8 bases. Germline values: CDR1 KGHSH, CDR2 LQKENI. After removal of 6 bases from V and 2 bases from J, the junction contained 10 bases not matched to a gene. The CDR3 sequence is 16 residues long. DNA for the CDR3: TGTGCCAGCTCCCTGACAGGGGCCCCCTCCACAGATACGCAGTATTTT. It encodes CASSLTGAPSTDTQYF.

The CDR3 sequence is CASSQGQGASDTQYF. Written as DNA, the CDR3 is TGCGCCAGCAGCCAGGGACAGGGGGCGTCAGATACGCAGTATTTT. The chain combines TRBV5-1 with TRBJ2-3, with 12 bases lining up with TRBD1. From germline, CDR1 is SGHRS and CDR2 YFSETQ. With 4 bases clipped from V and 4 bases from J, the junction kept 4 bases outside the gene matches. This CDR3 has 15 amino acids.

This sequence joins TRBV7-9 and TRBJ1-2; D is ambiguous. The CDR3 consists of 14 residues. Trimming pared 2 bases from V and 3 bases from J, leaving 10 bases between. Germline loops: CDR1 SEHNR, CDR2 FQNEAQ (reference sequence). CDR3 in amino acids: CASSLTLGDYGYTF. The CDR3 region has the DNA TGTGCCAGCAGCTTAACCCTGGGAGACTATGGCTACACCTTC.